This TCR beta chain appears in the sequencing data of a study of early T cells in non-severe SARS-CoV-2 infection. TCRdb itself ran the 5' RACE reads through MiXCR, one entry per CDR3 protein. Altogether 68,000 or so distinct CDR3 sequences are present, approximately 11% being singletons, with the ten largest covering 6.4%. Trimming took off 5 bases at V and 4 bases at J, with 23 bases between the two ends. Germline CDR1 is SEHNR and CDR2 is FQNEAQ (reference sequence). This CDR3 comprises 18 residues. This rearrangement joins TRBV7-9 to TRBJ2-2, with D perhaps TRBD2 (6 bases). The receptor's source is an adult who was a healthcare worker with PCR-confirmed SARS-CoV-2 infection or an uninfected control (not recorded which). Sample: whole blood. The CDR3 coding sequence is TGTGCCAGCAGCCGACAAACGGAGGGCTGGGCGGCCACCGGGGAGCTGTTTTTT. Translated, it gives CASSRQTEGWAATGELFF. Complete variable domain (other parts from reference TRBV7-9 and TRBJ2-2): DTGVSQNPRHKITKRGQNVTFRCDPISEHNRLYWYRQTLGQGPEFLTYFQNEAQLEKSRLLSDRFSAERPKGSFSTLEIQRTEQGDSAMYLCASSRQTEGWAATGELFFGEGSRLTVL.